The clone carrying this TCR beta chain was counted once. Its antigen remains unknown. These data come from a study of T cell responses to AZD1222 COVID-19 vaccine. With 1 base removed from V and 5 bases from J, the gap between germline ends came to 10 bases. Per germline, CDR1 SGDLS and CDR2 YYNGEE. The length of the CDR3 is 15 residues. Data came from immunoSEQ multiplex PCR; TCRdb stores just in-frame clones and leaves some out. The table lists over 110,000 clones, 85% to 95% of them singletons. Overall study findings and caveats: Spike-specific TCR breadth and depth both grew after two AZD1222 doses. Most donors were white British and more were female, and clonal diversity was possibly underestimated.

The chain recombines TRBV9 with TRBJ1-6, with D unresolved. The clonotype originates from an adult in good health. Sequences were derived from peripheral blood, sampled on day 0 of AZD1222 vaccination. The CDR3 here is CASSVNSENNSPLHF. The CDR3 DNA reads as TGTGCCAGCAGCGTAAATTCTGAGAATAATTCACCCCTCCACTTT.